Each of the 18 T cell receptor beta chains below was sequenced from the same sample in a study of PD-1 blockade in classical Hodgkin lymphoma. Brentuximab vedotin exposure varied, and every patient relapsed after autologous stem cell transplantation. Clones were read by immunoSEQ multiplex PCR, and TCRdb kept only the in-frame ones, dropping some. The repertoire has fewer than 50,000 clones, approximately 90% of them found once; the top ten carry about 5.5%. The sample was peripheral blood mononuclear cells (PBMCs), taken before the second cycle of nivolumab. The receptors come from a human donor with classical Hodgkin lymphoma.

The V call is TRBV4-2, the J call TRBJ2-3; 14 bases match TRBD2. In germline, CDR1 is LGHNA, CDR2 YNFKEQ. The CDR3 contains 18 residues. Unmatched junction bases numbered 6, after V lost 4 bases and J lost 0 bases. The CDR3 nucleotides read TGTGCCAGCAGCCCGGGACTAGCGGGAGAAACTAGCACAGATACGCAGTATTTT. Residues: CASSPGLAGETSTDTQYF.

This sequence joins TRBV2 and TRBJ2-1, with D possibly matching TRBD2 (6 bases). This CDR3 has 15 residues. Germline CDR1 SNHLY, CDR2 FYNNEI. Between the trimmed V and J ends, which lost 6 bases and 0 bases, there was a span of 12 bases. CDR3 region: CASSFGGPSYNEQFF. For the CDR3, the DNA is TGTGCCAGCAGCTTCGGAGGGCCCTCCTACAATGAGCAGTTCTTC. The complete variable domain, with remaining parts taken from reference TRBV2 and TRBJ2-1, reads EPEVTQTPSHQVTQMGQEVILRCVPISNHLYFYWYRQILGQKVEFLVSFYNNEISEKSEIFDDQFSVERPDGSNFTLKIRSTKLEDSAMYFCASSFGGPSYNEQFFGPGTRLTVL.

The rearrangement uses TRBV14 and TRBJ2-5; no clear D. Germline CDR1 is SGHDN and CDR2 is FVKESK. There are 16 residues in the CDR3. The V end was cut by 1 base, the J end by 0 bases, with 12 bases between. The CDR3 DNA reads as TGTGCCAGCAGCCAAGTAGGTGGGCAGCACCAAGAGACCCAGTACTTC. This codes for CASSQVGGQHQETQYF.

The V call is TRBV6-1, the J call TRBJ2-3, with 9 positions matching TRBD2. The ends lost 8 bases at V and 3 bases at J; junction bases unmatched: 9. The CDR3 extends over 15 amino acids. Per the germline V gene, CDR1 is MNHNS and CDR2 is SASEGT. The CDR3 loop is CASYRIAGATDTQYF. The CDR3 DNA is TGTGCCAGCTATCGGATAGCGGGAGCAACAGATACGCAGTATTTT.

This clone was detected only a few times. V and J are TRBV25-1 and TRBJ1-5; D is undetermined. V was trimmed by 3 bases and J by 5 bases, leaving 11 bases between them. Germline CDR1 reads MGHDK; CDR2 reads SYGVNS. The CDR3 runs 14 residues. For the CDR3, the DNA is TGTGCCAGCAGTGACCGGGGTGCCTATCAGCCCCAGCATTTT. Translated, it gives CASSDRGAYQPQHF.

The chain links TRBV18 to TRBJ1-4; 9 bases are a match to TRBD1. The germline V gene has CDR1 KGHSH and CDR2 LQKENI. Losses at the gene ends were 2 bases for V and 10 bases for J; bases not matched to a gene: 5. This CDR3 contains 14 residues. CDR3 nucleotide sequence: TGTGCCAGCTCACCATGGGACAGGGAGGGAAAACTGTTTTTT. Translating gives CASSPWDREGKLFF. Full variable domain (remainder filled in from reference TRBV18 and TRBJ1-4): NAGVMQNPRHLVRRRGQEARLRCSPMKGHSHVYWYRQLPEEGLKFMVYLQKENIIDESGMPKERFSAEFPKEGPSILRIQQVVRGDSAAYFCASSPWDREGKLFFGSGTQLSVL.

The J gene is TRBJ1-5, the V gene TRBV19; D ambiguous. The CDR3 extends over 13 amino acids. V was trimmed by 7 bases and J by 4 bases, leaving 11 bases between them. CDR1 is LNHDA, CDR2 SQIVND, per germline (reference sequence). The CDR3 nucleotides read TGTGCCAGTATGAAGTTCCTTAATCAGCCCCAGCATTTT. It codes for CASMKFLNQPQHF. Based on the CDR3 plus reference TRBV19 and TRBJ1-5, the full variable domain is DGGITQSPKYLFRKEGQNVTLSCEQNLNHDAMYWYRQDPGQGLRLIYYSQIVNDFQKGDIAEGYSVSREKKESFPLTVTSAQKNPTAFYLCASMKFLNQPQHFGDGTRLSIL.

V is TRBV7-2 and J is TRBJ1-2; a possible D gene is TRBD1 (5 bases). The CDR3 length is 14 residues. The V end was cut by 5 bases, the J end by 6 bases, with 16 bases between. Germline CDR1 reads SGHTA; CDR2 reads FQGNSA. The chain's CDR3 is CASSPNGAGDGYTF. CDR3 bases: TGTGCCAGCAGCCCTAACGGGGCCGGGGATGGCTACACCTTC.

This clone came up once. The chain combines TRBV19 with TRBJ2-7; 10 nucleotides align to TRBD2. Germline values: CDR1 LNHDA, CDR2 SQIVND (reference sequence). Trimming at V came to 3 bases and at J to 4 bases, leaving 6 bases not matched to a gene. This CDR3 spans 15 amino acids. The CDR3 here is CASSMILAGEYEQYF. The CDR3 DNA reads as TGTGCCAGTAGTATGATCCTAGCGGGAGAGTACGAGCAGTACTTC. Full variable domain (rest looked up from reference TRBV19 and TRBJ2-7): DGGITQSPKYLFRKEGQNVTLSCEQNLNHDAMYWYRQDPGQGLRLIYYSQIVNDFQKGDIAEGYSVSREKKESFPLTVTSAQKNPTAFYLCASSMILAGEYEQYFGPGTRLTVT.

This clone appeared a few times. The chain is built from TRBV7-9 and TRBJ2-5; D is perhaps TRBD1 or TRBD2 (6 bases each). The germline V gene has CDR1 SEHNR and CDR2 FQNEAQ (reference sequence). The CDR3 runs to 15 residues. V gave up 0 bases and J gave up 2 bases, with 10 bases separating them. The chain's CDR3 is CASSLAEGGQETQYF. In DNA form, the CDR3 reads TGTGCCAGCAGCTTAGCCGAGGGGGGACAAGAGACCCAGTACTTC.

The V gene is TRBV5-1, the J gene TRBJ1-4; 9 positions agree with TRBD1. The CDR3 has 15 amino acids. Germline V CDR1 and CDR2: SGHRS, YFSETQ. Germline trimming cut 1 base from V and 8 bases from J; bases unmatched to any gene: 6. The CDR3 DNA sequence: TGCGCCAGCAGCTTGAATGGGGACAGGGTAGAAAAACTGTTTTTT. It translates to CASSLNGDRVEKLFF. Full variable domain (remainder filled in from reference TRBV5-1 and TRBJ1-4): KAGVTQTPRYLIKTRGQQVTLSCSPISGHRSVSWYQQTPGQGLQFLFEYFSETQRNKGNFPGRFSGRQFSNSRSEMNVSTLELGDSALYLCASSLNGDRVEKLFFGSGTQLSVL.

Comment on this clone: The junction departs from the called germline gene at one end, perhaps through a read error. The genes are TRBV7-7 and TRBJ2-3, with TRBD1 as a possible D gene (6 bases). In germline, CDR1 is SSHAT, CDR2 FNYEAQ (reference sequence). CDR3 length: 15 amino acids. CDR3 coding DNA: TGTGCTAGCAGCCTCGGGACACTTAGCACAGATACGCAGTATTTT. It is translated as CASSLGTLSTDTQYF.

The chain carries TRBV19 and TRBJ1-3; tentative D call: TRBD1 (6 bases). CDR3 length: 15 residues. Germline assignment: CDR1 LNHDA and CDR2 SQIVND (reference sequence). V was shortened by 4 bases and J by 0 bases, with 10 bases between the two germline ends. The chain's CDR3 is CASSTQGYSGNTIYF. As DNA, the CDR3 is TGTGCCAGTAGTACACAGGGCTACTCTGGAAACACCATATATTTT.

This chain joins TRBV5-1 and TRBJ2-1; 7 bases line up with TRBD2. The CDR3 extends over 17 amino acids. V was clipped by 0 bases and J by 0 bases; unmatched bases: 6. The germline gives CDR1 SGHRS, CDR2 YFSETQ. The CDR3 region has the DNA TGCGCCAGCAGCTTGGCCTCTAGCGGCAGCTCCTACAATGAGCAGTTCTTC. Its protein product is CASSLASSGSSYNEQFF.

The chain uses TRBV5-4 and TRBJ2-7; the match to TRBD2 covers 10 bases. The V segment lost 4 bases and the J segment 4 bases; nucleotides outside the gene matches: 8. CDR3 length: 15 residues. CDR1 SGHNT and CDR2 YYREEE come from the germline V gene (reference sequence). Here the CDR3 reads CASSLSGRAGYEQYF. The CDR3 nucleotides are TGTGCCAGCAGCCTAAGCGGGAGGGCCGGATACGAGCAGTACTTC.

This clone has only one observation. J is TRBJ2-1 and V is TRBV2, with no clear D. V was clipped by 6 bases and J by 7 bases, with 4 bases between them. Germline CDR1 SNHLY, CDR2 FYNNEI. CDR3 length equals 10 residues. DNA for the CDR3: TGTGCCAGCAGCCGAAATGAGCAGTTCTTC. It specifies CASSRNEQFF.

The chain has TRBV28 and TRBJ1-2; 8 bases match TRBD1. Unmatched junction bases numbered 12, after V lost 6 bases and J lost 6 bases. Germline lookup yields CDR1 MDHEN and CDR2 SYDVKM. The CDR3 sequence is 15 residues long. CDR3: CASRTGLDRVHGYTF. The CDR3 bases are TGTGCCAGCAGGACCGGACTGGACAGGGTCCATGGCTACACCTTC.

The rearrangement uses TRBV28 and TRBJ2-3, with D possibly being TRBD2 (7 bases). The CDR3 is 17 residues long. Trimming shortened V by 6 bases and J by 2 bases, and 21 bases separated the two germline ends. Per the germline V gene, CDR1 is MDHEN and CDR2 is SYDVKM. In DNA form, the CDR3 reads TGTGCCAGCAGCTCCGGCTGGCGGGGGCCTTCCACAGATACGCAGTATTTT. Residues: CASSSGWRGPSTDTQYF.